The 5 T cell receptor beta chains below all came from one sample that was sequenced in a study of T cells after yellow fever vaccination. TCRdb passed the 5' RACE reads through MiXCR, listing each CDR3 protein once. The table includes roughly 160,000 distinct CDR3 sequences, around 7% detected once. The starting material was CD4+ T cells sorted from PBMCs, obtained around 5 days after the first yellow fever vaccination. The receptors shown here come from a man aged 18 to 30 who received the YFV17D yellow fever vaccine.

This clonotype was picked up many times. The V call is TRBV9, the J call TRBJ2-1; D perhaps matches TRBD2 (6 bases). The CDR3 length is 16 residues. Germline CDR1 and CDR2: SGDLS and YYNGEE. Trimming cost V 2 bases and J 1 base, with 13 bases left between them. The CDR3 DNA reads as TGTGCCAGCAGCGTCCCCGGGAGCGGTTCCTACAATGAGCAGTTCTTC. Its protein is CASSVPGSGSYNEQFF.

Points on this clonotype: One end of the junction is discordant with germline, which a read error may explain. The V call is TRBV5-4, the J call TRBJ2-2; 10 bases map to TRBD1. CDR3 length: 16 residues. Germline assignment: CDR1 SGHNT and CDR2 YYREEE (reference sequence). CDR3 sequence: CDSSSRDRGSTGELFF. The CDR3, as DNA: TGTGACAGCAGCTCCCGGGACAGGGGAAGCACCGGGGAGCTGTTTTTT.

This clonotype was seen many times. The V and J genes are TRBV5-1 and TRBJ1-6, with 8 positions matching TRBD1. Germline V gene lookup returns CDR1 SGHRS and CDR2 YFSETQ. The CDR3 totals 16 residues. V trimming: 4 bases; J trimming: 4 bases; junction bases outside the gene matches: 7. The CDR3 nucleotides read TGCGCCAGCAGCCATGGACAGGGAAGATATAATTCACCCCTCCACTTT. Its protein product is CASSHGQGRYNSPLHF.

This clonotype appeared many times. The chain joins TRBV3-1 to TRBJ1-1; TRBD1 aligns across 8 bases. The ends lost 5 bases at V and 5 bases at J; junction bases unmatched: 7. This CDR3 has 14 residues. The germline gives CDR1 LGHDT, CDR2 YNNKEL (reference sequence). The CDR3 coding sequence is TGTGCCAGCAGCTCAGGGGGCGCGAATACTGAAGCTTTCTTT. It is translated as CASSSGGANTEAFF. Complete variable domain (other parts from reference TRBV3-1 and TRBJ1-1): DTAVSQTPKYLVTQMGNDKSIKCEQNLGHDTMYWYKQDSKKFLKIMFSYNNKELIINETVPNRFSPKSPDKAHLNLHINSLELGDSAVYFCASSSGGANTEAFFGQGTRLTVV.

This clonotype was seen at least ten times. The genes are TRBV7-9 and TRBJ2-7, with 7 bases that match TRBD1. The J segment lost 0 bases and the V segment lost 5 bases, leaving 4 bases of the junction unmatched. CDR1 is SEHNR and CDR2 is FQNEAQ in the germline V gene (reference sequence). This CDR3 comprises 14 residues. CDR3 in amino acids: CASSTQGISYEQYF. CDR3 DNA: TGTGCCAGCAGCACACAGGGGATCTCCTACGAGCAGTACTTC.